In this sample, the clone carrying this T cell receptor (beta chain) turned up a few times. What it recognizes is unknown. A single record per CDR3 protein comes from TCRdb applying MiXCR to the RACE reads. Of just under 350,000 distinct CDR3 sequences listed, roughly 6.9% are singletons. The time point is: patch test 1, 2 weeks after DPC sensitization. As for treatment: therapeutic diphenylcyclopropenone sensitization with weekly scalp DPC. This specimen comes from a study of human T cells and chemical hapten exposure. Broader study findings: Since the donors had alopecia, their immune response may not be the same as that of healthy people.

The germline V gene has CDR1 SGHTA and CDR2 FQGNSA. CDR3 size: 14 residues. V was shortened by 2 bases and J by 7 bases, with 12 bases between the two germline ends. This sequence originates from a woman aged 18-29 years with alopecia areata. Some clones in this sample may be carry-over from other donors' samples. V gene TRBV7-2 combines with J gene TRBJ1-5, with a tentative D call TRBD1 (5 bases). The specimen was whole blood, collected in connection with sensitization to the hapten diphenylcyclopropenone (DPC). CDR3 DNA: TGTGCCAGCAGCTTAAGGGGAGCTTCGCAGCCCCAGCATTTT. Its translation: CASSLRGASQPQHF.